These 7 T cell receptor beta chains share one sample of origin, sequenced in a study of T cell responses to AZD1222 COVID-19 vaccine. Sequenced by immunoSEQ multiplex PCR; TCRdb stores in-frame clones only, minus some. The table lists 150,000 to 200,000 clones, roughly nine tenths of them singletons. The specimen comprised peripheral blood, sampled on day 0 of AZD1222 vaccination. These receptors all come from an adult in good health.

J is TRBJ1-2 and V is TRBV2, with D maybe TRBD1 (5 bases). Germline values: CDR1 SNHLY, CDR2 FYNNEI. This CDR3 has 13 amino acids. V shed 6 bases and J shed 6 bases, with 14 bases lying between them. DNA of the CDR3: TGTGCCAGCAGGGGAGAGGGGCGAGATGGCTACACCTTC. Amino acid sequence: CASRGEGRDGYTF.

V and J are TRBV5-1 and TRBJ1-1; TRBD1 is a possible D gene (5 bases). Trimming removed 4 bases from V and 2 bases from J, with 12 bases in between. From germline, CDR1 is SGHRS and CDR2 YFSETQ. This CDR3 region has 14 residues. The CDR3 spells CASSQGGLNTEAFF. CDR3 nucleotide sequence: TGCGCCAGCAGCCAGGGAGGGCTAAACACTGAAGCTTTCTTT.

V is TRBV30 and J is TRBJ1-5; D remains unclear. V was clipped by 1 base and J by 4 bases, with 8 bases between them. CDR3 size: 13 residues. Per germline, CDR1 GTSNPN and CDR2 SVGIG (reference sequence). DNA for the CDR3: TGTGCCTGGAGTGACAGCCTGAATCAGCCCCAGCATTTT. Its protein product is CAWSDSLNQPQHF. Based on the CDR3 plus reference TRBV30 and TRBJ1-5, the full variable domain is SQTIHQWPATLVQPVGSPLSLECTVEGTSNPNLYWYRQAAGRGLQLLFYSVGIGQISSEVPQNLSASRPQDRQFILSSKKLLLSDSGFYLCAWSDSLNQPQHFGDGTRLSIL.

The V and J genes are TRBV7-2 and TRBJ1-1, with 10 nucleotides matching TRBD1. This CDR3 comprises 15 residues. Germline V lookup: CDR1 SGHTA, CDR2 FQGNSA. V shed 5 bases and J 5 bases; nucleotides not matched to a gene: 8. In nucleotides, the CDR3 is TGTGCCAGCAGCCAAGGGACAGGGGTTAGAACTGAAGCTTTCTTT. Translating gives CASSQGTGVRTEAFF.

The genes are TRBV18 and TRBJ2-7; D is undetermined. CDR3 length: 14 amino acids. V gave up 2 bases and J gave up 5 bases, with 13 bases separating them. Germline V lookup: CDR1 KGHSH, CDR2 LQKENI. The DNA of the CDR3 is TGTGCCAGCTCACCAGGCGGTGGGGTCAACGAGCAGTACTTC. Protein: CASSPGGGVNEQYF.

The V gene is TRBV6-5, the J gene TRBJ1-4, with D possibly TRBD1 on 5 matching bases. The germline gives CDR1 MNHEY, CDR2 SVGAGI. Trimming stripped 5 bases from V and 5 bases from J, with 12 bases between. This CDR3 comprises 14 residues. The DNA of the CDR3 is TGTGCCAGCAGTCGGGGACTTTCGAATGAAAAACTGTTTTTT. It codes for CASSRGLSNEKLFF.

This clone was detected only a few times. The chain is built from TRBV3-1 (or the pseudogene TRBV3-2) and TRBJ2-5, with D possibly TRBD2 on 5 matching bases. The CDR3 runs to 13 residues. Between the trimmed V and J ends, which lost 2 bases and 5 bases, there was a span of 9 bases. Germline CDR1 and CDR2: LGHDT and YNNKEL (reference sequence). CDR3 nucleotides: TGTGCCAGCAGCCAATCCAGGAGGGAGACCCAGTACTTC. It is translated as CASSQSRRETQYF.